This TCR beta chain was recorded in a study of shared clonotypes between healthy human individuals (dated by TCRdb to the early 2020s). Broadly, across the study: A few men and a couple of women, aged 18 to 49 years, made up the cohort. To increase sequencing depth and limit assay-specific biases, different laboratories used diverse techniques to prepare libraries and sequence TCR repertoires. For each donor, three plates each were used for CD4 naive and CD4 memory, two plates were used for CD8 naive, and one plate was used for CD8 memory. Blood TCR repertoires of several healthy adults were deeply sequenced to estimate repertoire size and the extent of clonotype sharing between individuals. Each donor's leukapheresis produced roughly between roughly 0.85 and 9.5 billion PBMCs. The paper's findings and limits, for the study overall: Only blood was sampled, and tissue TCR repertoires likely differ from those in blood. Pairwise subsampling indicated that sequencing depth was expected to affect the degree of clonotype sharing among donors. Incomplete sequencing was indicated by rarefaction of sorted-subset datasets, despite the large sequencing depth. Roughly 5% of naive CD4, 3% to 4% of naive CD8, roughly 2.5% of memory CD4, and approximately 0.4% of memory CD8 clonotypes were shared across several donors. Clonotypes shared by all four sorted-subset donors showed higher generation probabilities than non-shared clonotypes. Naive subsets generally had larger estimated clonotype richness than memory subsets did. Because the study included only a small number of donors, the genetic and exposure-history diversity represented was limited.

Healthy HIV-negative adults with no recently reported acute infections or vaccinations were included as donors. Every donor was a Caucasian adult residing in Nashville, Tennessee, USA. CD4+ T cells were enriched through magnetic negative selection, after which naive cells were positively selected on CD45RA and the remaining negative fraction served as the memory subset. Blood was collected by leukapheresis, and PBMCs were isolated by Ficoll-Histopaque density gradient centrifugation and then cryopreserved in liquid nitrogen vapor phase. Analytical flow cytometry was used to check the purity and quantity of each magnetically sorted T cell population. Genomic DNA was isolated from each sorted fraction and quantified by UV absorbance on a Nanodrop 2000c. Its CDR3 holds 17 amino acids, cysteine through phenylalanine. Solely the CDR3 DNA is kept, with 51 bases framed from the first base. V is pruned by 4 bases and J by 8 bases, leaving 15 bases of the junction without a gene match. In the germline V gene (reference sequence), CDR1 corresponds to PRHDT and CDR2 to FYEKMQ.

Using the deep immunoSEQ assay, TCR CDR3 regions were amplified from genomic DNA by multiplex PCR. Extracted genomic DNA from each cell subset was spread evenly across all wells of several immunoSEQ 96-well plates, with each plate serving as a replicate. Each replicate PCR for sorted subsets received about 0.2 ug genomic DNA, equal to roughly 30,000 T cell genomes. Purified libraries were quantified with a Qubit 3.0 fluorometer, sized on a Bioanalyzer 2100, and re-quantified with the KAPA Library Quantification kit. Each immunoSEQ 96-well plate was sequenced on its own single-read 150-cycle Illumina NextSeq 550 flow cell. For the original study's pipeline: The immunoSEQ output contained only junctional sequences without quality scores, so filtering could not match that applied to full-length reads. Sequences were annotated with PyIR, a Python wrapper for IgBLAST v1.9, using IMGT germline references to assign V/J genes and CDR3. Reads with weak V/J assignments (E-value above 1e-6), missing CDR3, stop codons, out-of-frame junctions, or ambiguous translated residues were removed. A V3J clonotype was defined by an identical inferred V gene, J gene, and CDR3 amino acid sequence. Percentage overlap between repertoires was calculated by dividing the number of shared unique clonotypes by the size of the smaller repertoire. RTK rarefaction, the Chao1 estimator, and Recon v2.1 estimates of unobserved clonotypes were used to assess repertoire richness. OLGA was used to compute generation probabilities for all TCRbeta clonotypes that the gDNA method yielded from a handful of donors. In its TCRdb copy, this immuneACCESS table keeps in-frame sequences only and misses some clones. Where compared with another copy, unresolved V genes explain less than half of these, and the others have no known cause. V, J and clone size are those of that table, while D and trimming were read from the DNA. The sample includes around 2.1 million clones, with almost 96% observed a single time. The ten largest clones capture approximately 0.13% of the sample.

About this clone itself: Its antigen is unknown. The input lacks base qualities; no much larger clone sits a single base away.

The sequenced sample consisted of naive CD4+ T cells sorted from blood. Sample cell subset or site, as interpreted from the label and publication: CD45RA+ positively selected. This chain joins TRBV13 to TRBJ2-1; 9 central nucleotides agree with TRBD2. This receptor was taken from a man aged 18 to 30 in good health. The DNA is TGTGCCAGCAGCTGCCGGGTAGCGGGAGATAGTTTTTATGAGCAGTTCTTC. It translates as CASSCRVAGDSFYEQFF.